The TCR beta chain described here comes from a study of Ad26.COV2.S vaccination and SARS-CoV-2 variants. On the study more broadly: Recipients of Ad26.COV2.S got it intramuscularly, once or twice 56 days apart.

Treatment indicated: about 20 received Ad26.COV2.S at low or high dose, single or two shots; about five received placebo; per-sample allocation not given. The investigators took samples on day 63 after the first vaccine or placebo injection. The CDR3 sequence is 13 residues long. Germline V gene data show CDR1 as SQVTM and CDR2 as ANQGSEA. Trimming left V 3 bases short and J 9 bases short, with 15 bases between. The data were produced by immunoSEQ multiplex PCR, yet TCRdb's version contains in-frame clones alone and is incomplete. The sample yields roughly 300,000 clones, less than 90% seen once. The sequences come from peripheral blood, collected in a trial of Ad26.COV2.S vaccine versus placebo. The source is a person between 18 and 65 years old who received the Ad26.COV2.S COVID-19 vaccine or a placebo. The chain links TRBV29-1 to TRBJ2-4; D uncertain. The CDR3 loop reads CSVDLGNPGIQYF. The CDR3, as DNA: TGCAGCGTTGATTTGGGGAACCCTGGCATTCAGTACTTC.